The sequence of this T cell receptor beta chain was determined in a study of shared clonotypes between healthy human individuals. Looking at the study overall: CD8 memory received one plate per donor, CD8 naive two, CD4 memory three and CD4 naive three.

Adult donors, all healthy and HIV-negative, had no recent acute infections or vaccinations. The length of the CDR3 is 13 residues. V shed 7 bases, J shed 4 bases, and the junction held 4 bases outside the gene matches. Germline CDR1 is MNHNS and CDR2 is SASEGT. The assay was immunoSEQ multiplex PCR, and TCRdb's table has in-frame clones only and misses some. The sample lists about 1 million clones, around 76% occurring once. This TCR was sampled from a man aged 18-30 years in good health. Input material: memory CD4+ T cells sorted from blood. As to subset: CD45RA-negative fraction. V usage is TRBV6-1 and J usage is TRBJ2-5, with 9 bases fitting TRBD1. CDR3 amino acids: CASTDRGRETQYF. DNA of the CDR3: TGTGCCAGCACGGACAGGGGTAGAGAGACCCAGTACTTC.